This T cell receptor beta chain was sequenced during a study of blood T cell repertoires in COVID-19. On the study more broadly: There were acute and convalescent COVID-19 samples, and they came from the United States, Italy and Spain. Sample material is recorded as cDNA or gDNA derived from T cells, B-cell-depleted T cells, or PBMCs.

The CDR3 loop spans 14 amino acids. V lost 1 base and J lost 3, with 10 bases in between. Germline assignment: CDR1 MDHEN and CDR2 SYDVKM. Using immunoSEQ multiplex PCR, the repertoire was profiled, and TCRdb retains in-frame clones only, with some absent. The table has 68,000 or so clones, roughly 85% seen once. The sample holds a few counts of this clone. This clonotype was sampled from a man aged 30-40 years with acute or convalescent COVID-19. Specimen: peripheral blood. V and J are TRBV28 and TRBJ2-7; perhaps TRBD2 as D (6 bases). The CDR3 coding sequence is TGTGCCAGCAGTTTATATGCGGGGCTCTACGAGCAGTACTTC. Translation: CASSLYAGLYEQYF.